This TCR beta chain was sequenced in a study of shared clonotypes between healthy human individuals. CDR3 length equals 14 residues. Trimming stripped 4 bases from V and 2 bases from J, with 11 bases between. The germline V gene encodes CDR1 SGDLS and CDR2 YYNGEE. Data came from immunoSEQ multiplex PCR; TCRdb stores just in-frame clones and leaves some out. The sample has about 2.5 million clones; around 90% are singletons. Sequencing was carried out using naive CD4+ T cells from PBMCs. The sample's subset: CD45RA+ positively selected. This chain joins TRBV9 and TRBJ2-3, with D possibly matching TRBD2 (6 bases). The TCR sequence derives from a young man in good health. Some clones in this sample may be carry-over from other donors' samples. CDR3 in DNA: TGTGCCAGCAGCCGAGCGGGCTTCACAGATACGCAGTATTTT. The encoded protein is CASSRAGFTDTQYF.